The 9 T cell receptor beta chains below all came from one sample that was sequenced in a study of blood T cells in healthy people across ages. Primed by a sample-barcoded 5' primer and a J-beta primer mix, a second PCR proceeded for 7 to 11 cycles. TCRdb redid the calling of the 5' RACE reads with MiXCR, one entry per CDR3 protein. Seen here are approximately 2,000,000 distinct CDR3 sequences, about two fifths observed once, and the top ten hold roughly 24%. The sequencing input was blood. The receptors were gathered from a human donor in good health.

The CDR3 reads CASSLSGRLYQPQHF. CDR3 coding DNA: TGTGCCAGCAGCTTATCCGGCAGGTTATATCAGCCCCAGCATTTT. The chain is built from TRBV7-2 and TRBJ1-5; D remains ambiguous. Trimming removed 2 bases from V and 5 bases from J, with 13 bases in between. Germline lookup yields CDR1 SGHTA and CDR2 FQGNSA. CDR3 size: 15 residues.

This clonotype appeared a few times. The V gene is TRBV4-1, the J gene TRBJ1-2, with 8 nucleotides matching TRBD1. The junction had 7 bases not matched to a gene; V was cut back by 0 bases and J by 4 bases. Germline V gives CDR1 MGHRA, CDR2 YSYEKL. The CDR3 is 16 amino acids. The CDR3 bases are TGCGCCAGCAGCCAAGATTCCGGGGACAGGCTCTATGGCTACACCTTC. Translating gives CASSQDSGDRLYGYTF.

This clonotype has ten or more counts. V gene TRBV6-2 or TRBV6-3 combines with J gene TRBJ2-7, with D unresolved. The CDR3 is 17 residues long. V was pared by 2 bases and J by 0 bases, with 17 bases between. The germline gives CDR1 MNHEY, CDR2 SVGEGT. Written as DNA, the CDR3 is TGTGCCAGCAGTTACGGTGGTCAGAGAGCCTCCTCCTACGAGCAGTACTTC. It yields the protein CASSYGGQRASSYEQYF.

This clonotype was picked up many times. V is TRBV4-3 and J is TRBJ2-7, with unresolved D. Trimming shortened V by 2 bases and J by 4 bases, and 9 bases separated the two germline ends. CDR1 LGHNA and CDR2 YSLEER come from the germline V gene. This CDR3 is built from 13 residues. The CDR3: CASSQTRSYEQYF. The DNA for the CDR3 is TGCGCCAGCAGCCAAACCCGATCGTACGAGCAGTACTTC.

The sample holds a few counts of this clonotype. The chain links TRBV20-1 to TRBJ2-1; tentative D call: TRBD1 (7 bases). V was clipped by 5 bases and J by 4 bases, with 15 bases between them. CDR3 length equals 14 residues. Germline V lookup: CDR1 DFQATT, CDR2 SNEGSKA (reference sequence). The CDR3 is CSAHGQGGYNEQFF. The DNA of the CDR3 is TGCAGTGCTCATGGGCAGGGGGGTTACAATGAGCAGTTCTTC.

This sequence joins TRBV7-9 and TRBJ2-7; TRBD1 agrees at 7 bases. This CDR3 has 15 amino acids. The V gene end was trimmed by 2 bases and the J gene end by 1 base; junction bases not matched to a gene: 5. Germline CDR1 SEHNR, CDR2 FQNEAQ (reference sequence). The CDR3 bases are TGTGCCAGCAGCTTAATCGACAGGGCATCCTACGAGCAGTACTTC. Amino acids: CASSLIDRASYEQYF.

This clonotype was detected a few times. Here the CDR3 DNA reads TGTGCCAGCCTAAGGTTGCTCTCCTACAATGAGCAGTTCTTC. As protein: CASLRLLSYNEQFF. The genes are TRBV6-1 and TRBJ2-1; no firm D call. Looked up from germline, CDR1 is MNHNS and CDR2 is SASEGT. The CDR3 covers 14 residues. V shed 8 bases and J shed 0 bases, with 11 bases lying between them.

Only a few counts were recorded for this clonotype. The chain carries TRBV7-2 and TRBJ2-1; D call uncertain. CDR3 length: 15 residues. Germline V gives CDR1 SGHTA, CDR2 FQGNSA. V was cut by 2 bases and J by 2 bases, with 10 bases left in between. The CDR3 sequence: CASSLSRTTYNEQFF. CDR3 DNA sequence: TGTGCCAGCAGCTTATCTCGTACCACCTACAATGAGCAGTTCTTC.

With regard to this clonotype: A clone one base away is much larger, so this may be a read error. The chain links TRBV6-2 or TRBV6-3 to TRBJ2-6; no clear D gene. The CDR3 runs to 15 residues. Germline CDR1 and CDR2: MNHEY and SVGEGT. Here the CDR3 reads CAGSDRPPGANVLTF. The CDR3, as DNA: TGTGCCGGCAGTGATAGGCCCCCTGGGGCCAACGTCCTGACTTTC.